The next 13 T cell receptor beta chains were all read from a single sample in a study of PD-1 blockade in mismatch repair-deficient tumors. Repertoires were generated with immunoSEQ multiplex PCR, while TCRdb's copy carries only in-frame clones and drops some. In the table there are about 18,000 clones, over 70% of which are singletons. The sample was PBMCs, taken 22 weeks after starting pembrolizumab. The receptors were sampled from an adult with mismatch repair-deficient cancer.

The chain links TRBV28 to TRBJ1-2, with D possibly matching TRBD1 (6 bases). Per the germline V gene, CDR1 is MDHEN and CDR2 is SYDVKM. The CDR3 sequence is 12 residues long. Deletions cut 7 bases from V and 4 bases from J, with 10 bases between. CDR3 sequence: CASTSTGYGYTF. As DNA, the CDR3 is TGTGCCAGCACCTCGACAGGCTATGGCTACACCTTC.

The chain combines TRBV2 with TRBJ2-1, with 7 positions matching TRBD1. V was clipped by 6 bases and J by 7 bases; unmatched bases: 9. The germline gives CDR1 SNHLY, CDR2 FYNNEI. This CDR3 is 14 amino acids long. The CDR3 DNA sequence: TGTGCCAGCAGCAGACAGGGCGATGGGAATGAGCAGTTCTTC. Its protein product is CASSRQGDGNEQFF.

This clone was seen a few times. V usage is TRBV30 and J usage is TRBJ1-2, with D possibly matching TRBD1 (5 bases). This CDR3 has 12 amino acids. From germline, CDR1 is GTSNPN and CDR2 SVGIG (reference sequence). V lost 0 bases and J 5 bases, leaving 7 bases between the germline ends. CDR3 DNA: TGTGCCTGGAGTGTACGGGGGTATGGCTACACCTTC. It specifies CAWSVRGYGYTF.

This clone was detected only a few times. The V call is TRBV30, the J call TRBJ2-7; 11 nucleotides line up with TRBD2. This CDR3 is built from 13 residues. J was trimmed by 6 bases and V by 1 base; bases with no gene match: 2. The germline gives CDR1 GTSNPN, CDR2 SVGIG (reference sequence). The CDR3 bases are TGTGCCTGGAGTGGACTAGCGGGAAGCGAGCAGTACTTC. Amino acid sequence: CAWSGLAGSEQYF.

This clone was recorded a few times. The CDR3, as DNA: TGCGCCAGCAGCTTAGACTTTGCTACCTACGAGCAGTACTTC. This encodes CASSLDFATYEQYF. This chain connects TRBV5-1 to TRBJ2-7, with D uncertain. The V end was cut by 2 bases, the J end by 2 bases, with 11 bases between. Germline V CDR1 and CDR2: SGHRS, YFSETQ. The CDR3 has 14 residues.

The chain combines TRBV6-1 with TRBJ1-1, with 7 bases that match TRBD1. Germline trimming cut 1 base from V and 4 bases from J; bases unmatched to any gene: 15. Germline V CDR1 and CDR2: MNHNS, SASEGT. This CDR3 has 18 amino acids. The DNA of the CDR3 is TGTGCCAGCAGTGAAGGGGGTAGGGGGCGCATATGGGGCACTGAAGCTTTCTTT. It codes for CASSEGGRGRIWGTEAFF.

On this clone: An end of the junction differs from the germline gene, which may be a read error. This chain connects TRBV10-3 to TRBJ2-5, with 10 bases fitting TRBD1. Germline-derived CDR1 and CDR2 are ENHRY and SYGVKD. CDR3 length: 12 amino acids. The CDR3: CATGQGEEAQYF. The CDR3 region has the DNA TGTGCCACAGGACAGGGGGAAGAGGCCCAGTACTTC.

V usage is TRBV28 and J usage is TRBJ2-5; 10 bases map to TRBD2. Trimming cost V 3 bases and J 5 bases; bases outside gene matches: 3. CDR1 is MDHEN, CDR2 SYDVKM, per germline. This CDR3 region has 14 residues. The CDR3 sequence is CASSFPSGSETQYF. For the CDR3, the DNA is TGTGCCAGCAGTTTCCCTAGCGGGAGTGAGACCCAGTACTTC.

V and J are TRBV19 and TRBJ1-1, with D possibly TRBD1 on 6 matching bases. The germline gives CDR1 LNHDA, CDR2 SQIVND (reference sequence). The V gene lost 10 bases and the J gene lost 6 bases, with 24 bases spanning the gap. The CDR3 runs to 15 residues. CDR3 sequence reads: CATAPGPRGVAEAFF. The DNA for the CDR3 is TGTGCCACCGCCCCCGGCCCCAGGGGCGTAGCTGAAGCTTTCTTT.

The chain carries TRBV10-1 and TRBJ2-2, with 11 bases aligning to TRBD2. CDR1 WNHNN and CDR2 SYGVQD come from the germline V gene (reference sequence). The CDR3 consists of 16 residues. J gave up 3 bases and V 4 bases, and 4 bases lay outside the gene matches. CDR3 region: CASSVRLAGYTGELFF. The CDR3 nucleotides read TGCGCCAGCAGTGTGCGACTAGCGGGATACACCGGGGAGCTGTTTTTT.

The chain uses TRBV6-6 and TRBJ1-5, with 8 bases aligning to TRBD1. The V gene end was trimmed by 6 bases and the J gene end by 11 bases; junction bases not matched to a gene: 15. The CDR3 runs to 15 residues. Germline V gene data show CDR1 as MNHNY and CDR2 as SVGAGI (reference sequence). Here the CDR3 DNA reads TGTGCCAGCAGCCCCGGACAGGGTAGACGATCAGCCCAGCATTTT. This encodes CASSPGQGRRSAQHF.

This chain joins TRBV6-1 and TRBJ2-7; 8 nucleotides agree with TRBD1. Germline V gene sequence: CDR1 MNHNS, CDR2 SASEGT. The CDR3 extends over 14 amino acids. V lost 10 bases to trimming and J lost 3 bases; unmatched junction nucleotides: 11. This chain's CDR3 is CATRPGTGSYEQYF. The CDR3 DNA is TGTGCCACCAGACCCGGGACAGGCAGCTACGAGCAGTACTTC.

The V call is TRBV5-1, the J call TRBJ1-2; a possible D gene is TRBD1 (6 bases). Germline assignment: CDR1 SGHRS and CDR2 YFSETQ. CDR3 length equals 15 residues. Deletions cut 1 base from V and 4 bases from J, with 14 bases between. The CDR3 DNA is TGCGCCAGCAGCTTGACAGAAGGGGGTAGCTATGGCTACACCTTC. Translating it yields CASSLTEGGSYGYTF. Together with reference TRBV5-1 and TRBJ1-2, the CDR3 gives the full variable domain: KAGVTQTPRYLIKTRGQQVTLSCSPISGHRSVSWYQQTPGQGLQFLFEYFSETQRNKGNFPGRFSGRQFSNSRSEMNVSTLELGDSALYLCASSLTEGGSYGYTFGSGTRLTVV.